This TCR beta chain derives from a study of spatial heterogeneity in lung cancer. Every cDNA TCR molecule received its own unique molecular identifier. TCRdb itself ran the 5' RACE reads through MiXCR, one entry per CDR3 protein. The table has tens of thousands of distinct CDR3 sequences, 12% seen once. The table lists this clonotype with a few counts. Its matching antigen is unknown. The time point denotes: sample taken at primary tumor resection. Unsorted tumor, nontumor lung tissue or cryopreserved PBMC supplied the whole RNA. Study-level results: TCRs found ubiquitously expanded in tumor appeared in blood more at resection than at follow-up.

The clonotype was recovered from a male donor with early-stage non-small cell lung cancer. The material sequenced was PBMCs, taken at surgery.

This chain's CDR3 is CASSKRGGLYNEQFF. The CDR3 nucleotides read TGTGCCAGTAGTAAGCGGGGGGGCCTCTACAATGAGCAGTTCTTC. This chain joins TRBV19 and TRBJ2-1; 10 nucleotides line up with TRBD2. V was clipped by 4 bases and J by 3 bases; unmatched bases: 3. Germline loops: CDR1 LNHDA, CDR2 SQIVND (reference sequence). The CDR3 consists of 15 residues.